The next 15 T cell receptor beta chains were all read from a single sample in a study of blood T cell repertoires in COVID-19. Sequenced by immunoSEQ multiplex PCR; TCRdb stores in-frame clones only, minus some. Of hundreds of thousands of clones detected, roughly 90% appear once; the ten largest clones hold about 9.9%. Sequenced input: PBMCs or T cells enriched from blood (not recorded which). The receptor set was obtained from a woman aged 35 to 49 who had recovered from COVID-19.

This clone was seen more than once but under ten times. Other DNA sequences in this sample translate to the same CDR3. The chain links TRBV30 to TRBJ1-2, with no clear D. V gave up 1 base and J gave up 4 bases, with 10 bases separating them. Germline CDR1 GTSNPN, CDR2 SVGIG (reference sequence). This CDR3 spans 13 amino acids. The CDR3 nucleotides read TGTGCCTGGAGTGGAGGGCCAGCCTATGGCTACACCTTC. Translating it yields CAWSGGPAYGYTF.

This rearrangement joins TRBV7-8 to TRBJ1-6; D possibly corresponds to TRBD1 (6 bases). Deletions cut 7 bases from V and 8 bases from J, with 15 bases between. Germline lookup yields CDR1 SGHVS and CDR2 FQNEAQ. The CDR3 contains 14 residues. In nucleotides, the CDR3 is TGTGCCAGCACCGCGGGGGCGCGAGATTCACCCCTCCACTTT. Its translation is CASTAGARDSPLHF. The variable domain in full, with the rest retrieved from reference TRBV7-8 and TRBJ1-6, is GAGVSQSPRYKVAKRGQDVALRCDPISGHVSLFWYQQALGQGPEFLTYFQNEAQLDKSGLPSDRFFAERPEGSVSTLKIQRTQQEDSAVYLCASTAGARDSPLHFGNGTRLTVT.

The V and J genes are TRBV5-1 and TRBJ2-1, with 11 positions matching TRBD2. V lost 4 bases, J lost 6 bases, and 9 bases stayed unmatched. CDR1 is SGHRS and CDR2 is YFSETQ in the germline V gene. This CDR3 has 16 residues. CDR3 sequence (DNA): TGCGCCAGCAGCCCCCGACTAGCGGGACTCTTCAATGAGCAGTTCTTC. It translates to CASSPRLAGLFNEQFF.

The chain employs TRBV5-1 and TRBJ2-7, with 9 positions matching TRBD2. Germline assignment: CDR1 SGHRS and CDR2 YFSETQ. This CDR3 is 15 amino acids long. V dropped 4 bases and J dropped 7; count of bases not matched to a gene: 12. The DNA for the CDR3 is TGCGCCAGCAGCCTCCGGGTTAGCGGGAGTGATGAGCAGTACTTC. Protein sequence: CASSLRVSGSDEQYF. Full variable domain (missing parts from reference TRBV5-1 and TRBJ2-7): KAGVTQTPRYLIKTRGQQVTLSCSPISGHRSVSWYQQTPGQGLQFLFEYFSETQRNKGNFPGRFSGRQFSNSRSEMNVSTLELGDSALYLCASSLRVSGSDEQYFGPGTRLTVT.

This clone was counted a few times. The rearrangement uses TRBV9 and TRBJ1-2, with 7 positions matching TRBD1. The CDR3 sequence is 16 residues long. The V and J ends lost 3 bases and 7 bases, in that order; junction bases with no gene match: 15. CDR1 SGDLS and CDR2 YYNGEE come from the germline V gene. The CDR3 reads CASSGPGQPGMSGYTF. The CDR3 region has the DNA TGTGCCAGCAGCGGGCCGGGACAGCCCGGAATGAGTGGCTACACCTTC.

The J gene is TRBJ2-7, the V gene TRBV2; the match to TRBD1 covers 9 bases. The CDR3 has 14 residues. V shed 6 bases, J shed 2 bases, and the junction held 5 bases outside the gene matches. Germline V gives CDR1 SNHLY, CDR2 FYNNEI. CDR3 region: CASRTGTGTYEQYF. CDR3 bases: TGTGCCAGCAGAACCGGGACAGGGACCTACGAGCAGTACTTC.

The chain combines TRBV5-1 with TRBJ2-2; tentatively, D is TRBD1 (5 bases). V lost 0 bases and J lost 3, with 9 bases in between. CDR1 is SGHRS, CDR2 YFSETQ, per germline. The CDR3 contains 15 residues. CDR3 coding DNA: TGCGCCAGCAGCTTGGAGGGGTCGTACACCGGGGAGCTGTTTTTT. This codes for CASSLEGSYTGELFF.

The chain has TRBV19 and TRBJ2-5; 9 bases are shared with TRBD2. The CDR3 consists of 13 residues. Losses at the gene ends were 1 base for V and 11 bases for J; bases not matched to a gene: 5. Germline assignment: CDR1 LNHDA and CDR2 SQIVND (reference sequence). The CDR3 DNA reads TGTGCCAGTAGTATAGCAGCGGGGGGCCTGCAGTACTTC. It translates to CASSIAAGGLQYF.

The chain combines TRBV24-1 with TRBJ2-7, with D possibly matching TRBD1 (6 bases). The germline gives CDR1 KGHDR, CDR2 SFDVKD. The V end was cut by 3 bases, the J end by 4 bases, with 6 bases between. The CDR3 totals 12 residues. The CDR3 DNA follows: TGTGCCACCAGTGATGGGACATACGAGCAGTACTTC. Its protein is CATSDGTYEQYF.

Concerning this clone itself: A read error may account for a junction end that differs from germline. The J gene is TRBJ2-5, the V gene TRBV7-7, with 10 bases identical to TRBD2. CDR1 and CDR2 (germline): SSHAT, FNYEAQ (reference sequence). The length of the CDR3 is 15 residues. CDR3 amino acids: CASSLGLAGVETQYF. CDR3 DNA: TGTGCTAGCAGCTTAGGGCTAGCGGGGGTAGAGACCCAGTACTTC.

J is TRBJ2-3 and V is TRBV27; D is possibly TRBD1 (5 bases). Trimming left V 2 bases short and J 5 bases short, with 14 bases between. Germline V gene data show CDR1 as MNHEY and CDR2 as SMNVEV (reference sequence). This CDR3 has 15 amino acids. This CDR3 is CASSLGAGPRDTQYF. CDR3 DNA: TGTGCCAGCAGTTTAGGGGCAGGGCCGAGAGATACGCAGTATTTT.

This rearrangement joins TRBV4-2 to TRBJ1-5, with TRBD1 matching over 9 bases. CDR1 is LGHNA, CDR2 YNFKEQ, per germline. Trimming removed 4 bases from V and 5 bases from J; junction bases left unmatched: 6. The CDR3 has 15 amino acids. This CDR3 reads CASSRTQGADQPQHF. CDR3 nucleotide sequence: TGTGCCAGCAGCCGAACACAGGGGGCCGATCAGCCCCAGCATTTT.

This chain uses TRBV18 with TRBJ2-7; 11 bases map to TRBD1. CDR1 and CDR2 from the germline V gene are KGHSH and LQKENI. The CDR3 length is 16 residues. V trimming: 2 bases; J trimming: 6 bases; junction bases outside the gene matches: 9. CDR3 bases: TGTGCCAGCTCACCATTGGGACAGGGGGTAACTCCCGAGCAGTACTTC. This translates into CASSPLGQGVTPEQYF.

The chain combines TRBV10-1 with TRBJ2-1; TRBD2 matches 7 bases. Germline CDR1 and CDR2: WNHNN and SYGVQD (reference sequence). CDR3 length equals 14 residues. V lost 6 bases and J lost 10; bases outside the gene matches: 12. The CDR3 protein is CASSLAGPLREQFF. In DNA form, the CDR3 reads TGCGCCAGCAGCTTAGCGGGCCCGCTTAGGGAGCAGTTCTTC.

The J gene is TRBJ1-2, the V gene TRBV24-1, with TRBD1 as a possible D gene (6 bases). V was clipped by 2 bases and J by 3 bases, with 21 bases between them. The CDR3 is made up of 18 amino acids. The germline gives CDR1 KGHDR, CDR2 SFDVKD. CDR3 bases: TGTGCCACCAGTGATTCCACACCCCGAACAGGGAACGACTATGGCTACACCTTC. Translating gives CATSDSTPRTGNDYGYTF.